The clone carrying this T cell receptor (beta chain) was observed at least ten times. Via MiXCR, TCRdb re-called the 5' RACE reads, giving one row per CDR3 protein. The data contain around 25,000 distinct CDR3 sequences, around 4.2% of them singletons. The sample originates from a study of early T cells in non-severe SARS-CoV-2 infection. Study information: Bulk RNA from unsorted whole blood was sequenced; chains were unpaired.

The CDR3 sequence is 12 residues long. Deletions cut 4 bases from V and 4 bases from J, with 8 bases between. CDR1 SQVTM and CDR2 ANQGSEA come from the germline V gene. The rearrangement links TRBV29-1 to TRBJ1-5; weak D call: TRBD1 (5 bases). Input material: whole blood. The TCR was taken from an adult who was a healthcare worker with PCR-confirmed SARS-CoV-2 infection or an uninfected control (not recorded which). The CDR3 spells CSVGGGNQPQHF. The DNA of the CDR3 is TGCAGCGTTGGCGGGGGAAATCAGCCCCAGCATTTT.